This TCR beta chain was sequenced for a study of beta chain features in type 1 diabetes. Study-level information: Patients were similar to healthy donors in age and gender (as well as in cell yields).

V lost 2 bases to trimming and J lost 3 bases; unmatched junction nucleotides: 14. Germline CDR1 is SGHRS and CDR2 is YFSETQ. This CDR3 is built from 18 residues. Sorting based on CD45RO/CCR7/CD25/CD127/CD95/CD27 separated CD4+ naive, central memory, regulatory and stem cell-like memory cells. The study reverse transcribed the entire isolated RNA, so it sequenced expressed TCRB transcripts. Sequencing of naive, central memory and regulatory T cell samples gave an average of about 3.57 million reads. TCRdb's copy holds only in-frame clones and misses some; the assay was immunoSEQ multiplex PCR. The sample holds over 700,000 clones, roughly a sixth seen once.

This TCR was recovered from a woman aged 18-29 years in good health. The specimen was naive CD4+ T cells from blood. The chain uses TRBV5-1 and TRBJ2-3, with 8 bases aligning to TRBD2. CDR3 in amino acids: CASSFVLGGGRTTDTQYF. CDR3 DNA sequence: TGCGCCAGCAGCTTTGTTCTTGGGGGCGGGAGGACGACAGATACGCAGTATTTT.